This T cell receptor beta chain appears in the sequencing data of a study of cytomegalovirus exposure and HLA in healthy donors. Looking at the study overall: The Caucasian-associated ancestry cluster held 65% to 90% of 398 genotyped donors.

The PCR employed 60 Vbeta primers together with 13 Jbeta primers. The data were produced by immunoSEQ multiplex PCR, yet TCRdb's version contains in-frame clones alone and is incomplete. The data include 150,000 or so clones; the top ten clones carry about 1.5%. Study observations and caveats: When a later analysis compared HLA-associated TCR beta chains with equally common others, the HLA-associated chains turned out to be more clonally expanded and to have lower generation probabilities.

CDR1 is DFQATT and CDR2 is SNEGSKA in the germline V gene (reference sequence). This CDR3 region has 11 residues. In regard to this clone: As yet, its antigen is unknown. The junction departs from germline at one end; a sequencing error may be responsible.

This chain uses TRBV20-1 with TRBJ1-2; D is uncertain. This receptor was identified in a woman between 40 and 50 years old in good health and CMV-seropositive. The sample comprised PBMCs. CDR3 sequence reads: CSAITGRDIAF. The CDR3, as DNA: TGCAGTGCCATTACCGGACGGGATATCGCCTTC.